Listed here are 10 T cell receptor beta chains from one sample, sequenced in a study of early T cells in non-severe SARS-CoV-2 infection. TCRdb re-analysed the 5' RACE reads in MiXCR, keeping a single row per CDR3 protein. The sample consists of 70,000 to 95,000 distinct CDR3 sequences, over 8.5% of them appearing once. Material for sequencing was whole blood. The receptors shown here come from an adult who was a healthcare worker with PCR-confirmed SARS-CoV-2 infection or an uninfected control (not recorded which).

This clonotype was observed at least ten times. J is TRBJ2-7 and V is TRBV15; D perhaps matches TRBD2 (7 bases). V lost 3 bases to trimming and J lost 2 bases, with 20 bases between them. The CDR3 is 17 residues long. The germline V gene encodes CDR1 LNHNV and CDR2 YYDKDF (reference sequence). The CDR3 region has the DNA TGTGCCACCAGCAGCCCAAGGGGGGGTGGCAGCACCTACGAGCAGTACTTC. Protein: CATSSPRGGGSTYEQYF.

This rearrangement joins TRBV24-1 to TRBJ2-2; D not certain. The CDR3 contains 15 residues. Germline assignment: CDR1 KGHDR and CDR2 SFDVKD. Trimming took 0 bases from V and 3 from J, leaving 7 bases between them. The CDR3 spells CATSDLGSDTGELFF. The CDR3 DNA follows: TGTGCCACCAGTGATTTGGGCTCCGACACCGGGGAGCTGTTTTTT.

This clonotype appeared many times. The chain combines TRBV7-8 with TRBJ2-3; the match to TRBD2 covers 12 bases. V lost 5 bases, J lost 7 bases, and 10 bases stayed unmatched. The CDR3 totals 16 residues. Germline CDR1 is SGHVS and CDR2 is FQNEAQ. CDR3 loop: CASSLLGLAGGHTQYF. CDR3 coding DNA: TGTGCCAGCAGCCTTTTGGGGCTAGCGGGGGGGCATACGCAGTATTTT. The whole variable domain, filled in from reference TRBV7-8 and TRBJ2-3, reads GAGVSQSPRYKVAKRGQDVALRCDPISGHVSLFWYQQALGQGPEFLTYFQNEAQLDKSGLPSDRFFAERPEGSVSTLKIQRTQQEDSAVYLCASSLLGLAGGHTQYFGPGTRLTVL.

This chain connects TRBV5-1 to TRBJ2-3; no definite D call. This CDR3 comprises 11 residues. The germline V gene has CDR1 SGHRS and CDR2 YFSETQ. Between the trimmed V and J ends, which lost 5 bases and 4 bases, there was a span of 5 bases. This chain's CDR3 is CASRSADTQYF. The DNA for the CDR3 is TGCGCCAGCAGGTCGGCAGATACGCAGTATTTT.

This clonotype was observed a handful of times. The CDR3 nucleotides read TGTGCCAGCAGTGATAGCGGGAGACCCAATCAAGAGACCCAGTACTTC. It encodes CASSDSGRPNQETQYF. This chain connects TRBV28 to TRBJ2-5; 9 bases are a match to TRBD2. This CDR3 is 16 amino acids long. V gave up 5 bases and J gave up 2 bases; unmatched junction bases: 9. Germline CDR1 MDHEN, CDR2 SYDVKM.

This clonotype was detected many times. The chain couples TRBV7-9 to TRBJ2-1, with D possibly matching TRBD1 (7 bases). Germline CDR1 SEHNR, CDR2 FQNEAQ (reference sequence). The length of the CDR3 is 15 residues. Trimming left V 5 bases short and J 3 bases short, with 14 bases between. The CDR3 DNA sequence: TGTGCCAGCAGCGGAGGGGACAGAGTCTACAATGAGCAGTTCTTC. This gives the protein CASSGGDRVYNEQFF.

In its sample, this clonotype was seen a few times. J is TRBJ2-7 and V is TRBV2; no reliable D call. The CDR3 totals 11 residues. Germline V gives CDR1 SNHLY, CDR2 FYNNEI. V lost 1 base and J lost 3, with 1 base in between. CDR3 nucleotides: TGTGCCAGCAGTGAAGACTACGAGCAGTACTTC. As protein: CASSEDYEQYF.

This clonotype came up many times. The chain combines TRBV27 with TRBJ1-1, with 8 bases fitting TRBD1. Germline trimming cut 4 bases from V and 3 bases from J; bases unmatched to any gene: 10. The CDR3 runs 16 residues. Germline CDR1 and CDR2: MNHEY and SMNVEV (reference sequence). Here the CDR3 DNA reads TGTGCCAGCAGTTCAGGCAGGGGGCCTATGGACACTGAAGCTTTCTTT. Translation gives CASSSGRGPMDTEAFF.

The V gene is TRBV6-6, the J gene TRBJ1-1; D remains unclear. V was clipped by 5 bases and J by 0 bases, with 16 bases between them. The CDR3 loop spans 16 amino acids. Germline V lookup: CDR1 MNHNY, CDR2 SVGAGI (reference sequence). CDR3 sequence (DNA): TGTGCCAGCAGTCCACCGAGGCGGCAGGTGAACACTGAAGCTTTCTTT. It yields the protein CASSPPRRQVNTEAFF.

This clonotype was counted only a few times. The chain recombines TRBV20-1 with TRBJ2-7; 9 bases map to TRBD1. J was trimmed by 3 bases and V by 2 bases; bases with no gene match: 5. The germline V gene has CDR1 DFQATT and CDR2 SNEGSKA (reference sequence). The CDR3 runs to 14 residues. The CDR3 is CSARWPGQGYEQYF. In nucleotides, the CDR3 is TGCAGTGCTAGATGGCCGGGACAGGGCTACGAGCAGTACTTC.